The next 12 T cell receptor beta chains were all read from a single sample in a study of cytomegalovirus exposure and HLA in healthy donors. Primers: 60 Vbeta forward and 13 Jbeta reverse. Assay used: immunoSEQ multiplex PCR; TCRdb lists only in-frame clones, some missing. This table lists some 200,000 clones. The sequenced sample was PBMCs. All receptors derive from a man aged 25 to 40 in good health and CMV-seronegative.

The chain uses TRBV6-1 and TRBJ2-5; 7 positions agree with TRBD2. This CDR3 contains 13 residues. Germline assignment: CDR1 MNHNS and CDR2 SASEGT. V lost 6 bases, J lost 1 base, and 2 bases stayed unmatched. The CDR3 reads CASRAGIQETQYF. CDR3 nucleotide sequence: TGTGCCAGCAGAGCGGGAATCCAAGAGACCCAGTACTTC.

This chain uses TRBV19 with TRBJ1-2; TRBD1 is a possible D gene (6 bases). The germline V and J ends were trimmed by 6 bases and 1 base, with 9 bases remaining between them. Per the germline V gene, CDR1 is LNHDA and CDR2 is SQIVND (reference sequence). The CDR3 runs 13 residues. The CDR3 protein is CASSSQGNYGYTF. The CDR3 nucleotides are TGTGCCAGTAGCTCACAGGGTAACTATGGCTACACCTTC.

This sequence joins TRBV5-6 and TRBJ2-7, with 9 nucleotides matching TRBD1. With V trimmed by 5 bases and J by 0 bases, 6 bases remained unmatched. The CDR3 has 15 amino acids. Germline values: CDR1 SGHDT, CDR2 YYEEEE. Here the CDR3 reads CASRTTGGSSYEQYF. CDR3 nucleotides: TGTGCCAGCAGGACTACAGGGGGCTCCTCCTACGAGCAGTACTTC.

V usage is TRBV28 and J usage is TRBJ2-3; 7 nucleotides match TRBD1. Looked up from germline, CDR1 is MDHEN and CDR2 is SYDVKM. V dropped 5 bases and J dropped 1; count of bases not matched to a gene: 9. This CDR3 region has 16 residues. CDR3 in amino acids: CASSASRGRRTDTQYF. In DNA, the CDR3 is TGTGCCAGCAGTGCTTCCAGGGGGAGACGCACAGATACGCAGTATTTT. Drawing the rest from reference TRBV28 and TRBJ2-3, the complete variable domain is DVKVTQSSRYLVKRTGEKVFLECVQDMDHENMFWYRQDPGLGLRLIYFSYDVKMKEKGDIPEGYSVSREKKERFSLILESASTNQTSMYLCASSASRGRRTDTQYFGPGTRLTVL.

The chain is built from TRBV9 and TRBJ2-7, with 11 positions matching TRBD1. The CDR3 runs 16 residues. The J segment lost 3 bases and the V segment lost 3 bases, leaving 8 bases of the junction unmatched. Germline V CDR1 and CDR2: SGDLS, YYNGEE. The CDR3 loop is CASSAFSGTGGYEQYF. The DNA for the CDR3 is TGTGCCAGCAGCGCTTTTTCCGGGACAGGGGGCTACGAGCAGTACTTC.

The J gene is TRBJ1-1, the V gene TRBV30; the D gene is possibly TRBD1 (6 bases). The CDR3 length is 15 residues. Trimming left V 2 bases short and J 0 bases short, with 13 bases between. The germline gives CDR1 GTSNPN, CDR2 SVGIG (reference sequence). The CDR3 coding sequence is TGTGCCTGGAGTCAGGGGTGGGGGCTGAACACTGAAGCTTTCTTT. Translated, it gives CAWSQGWGLNTEAFF.

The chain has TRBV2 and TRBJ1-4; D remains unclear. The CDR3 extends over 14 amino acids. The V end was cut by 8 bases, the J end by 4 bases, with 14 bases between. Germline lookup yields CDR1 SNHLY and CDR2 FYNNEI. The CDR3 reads CASGGGPRNEKLFF. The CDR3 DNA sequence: TGTGCCAGCGGAGGAGGACCGCGTAATGAAAAACTGTTTTTT.

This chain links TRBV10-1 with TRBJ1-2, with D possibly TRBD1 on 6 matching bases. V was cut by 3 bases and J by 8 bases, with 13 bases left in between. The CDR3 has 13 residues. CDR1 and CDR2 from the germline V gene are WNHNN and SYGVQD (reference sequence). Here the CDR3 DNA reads TGCGCCAGCAGTGAACACACAGGGTCCGGCTACACCTTC. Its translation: CASSEHTGSGYTF.

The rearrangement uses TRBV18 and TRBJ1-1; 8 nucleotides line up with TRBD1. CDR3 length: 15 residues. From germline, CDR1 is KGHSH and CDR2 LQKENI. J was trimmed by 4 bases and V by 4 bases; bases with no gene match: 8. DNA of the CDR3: TGTGCCAGCTCACAGGACAGGGTATCGGGCACTGAAGCTTTCTTT. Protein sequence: CASSQDRVSGTEAFF.

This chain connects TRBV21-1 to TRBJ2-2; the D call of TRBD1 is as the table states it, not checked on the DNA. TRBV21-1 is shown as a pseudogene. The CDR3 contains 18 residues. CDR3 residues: CASLSYRGPTQNTGELFF. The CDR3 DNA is TGTGCCAGCCTCTCCTACAGGGGACCCACCCAGAACACCGGGGAGCTGTTTTTT.

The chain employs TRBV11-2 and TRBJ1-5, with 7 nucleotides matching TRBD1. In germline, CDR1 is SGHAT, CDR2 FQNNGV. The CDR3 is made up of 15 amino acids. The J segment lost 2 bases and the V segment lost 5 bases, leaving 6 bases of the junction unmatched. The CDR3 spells CASSPTGVGNQPQHF. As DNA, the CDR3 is TGTGCCAGCAGCCCAACAGGGGTGGGCAATCAGCCCCAGCATTTT.

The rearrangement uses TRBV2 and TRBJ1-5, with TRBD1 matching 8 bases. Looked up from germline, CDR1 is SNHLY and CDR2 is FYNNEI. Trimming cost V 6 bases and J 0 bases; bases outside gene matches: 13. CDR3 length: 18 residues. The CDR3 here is CASRARGQATNSNQPQHF. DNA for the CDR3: TGTGCCAGCAGAGCCAGGGGACAGGCGACTAATAGCAATCAGCCCCAGCATTTT.